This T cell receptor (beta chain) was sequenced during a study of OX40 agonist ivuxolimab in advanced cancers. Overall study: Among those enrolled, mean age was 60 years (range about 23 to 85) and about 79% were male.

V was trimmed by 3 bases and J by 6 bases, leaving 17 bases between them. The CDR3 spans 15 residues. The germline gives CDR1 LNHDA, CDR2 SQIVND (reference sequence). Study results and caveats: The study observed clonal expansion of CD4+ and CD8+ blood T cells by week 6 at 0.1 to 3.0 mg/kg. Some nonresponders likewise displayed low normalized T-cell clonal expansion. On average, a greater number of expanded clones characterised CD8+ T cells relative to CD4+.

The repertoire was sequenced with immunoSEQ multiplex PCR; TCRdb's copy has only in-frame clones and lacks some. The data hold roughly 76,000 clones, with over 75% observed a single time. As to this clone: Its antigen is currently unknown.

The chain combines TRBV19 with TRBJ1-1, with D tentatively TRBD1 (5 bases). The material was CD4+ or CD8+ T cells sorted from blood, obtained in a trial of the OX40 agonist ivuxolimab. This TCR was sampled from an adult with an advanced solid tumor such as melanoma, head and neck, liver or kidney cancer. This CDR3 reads CASSIATGLGAEAFF. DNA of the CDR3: TGTGCCAGTAGTATTGCTACAGGCCTAGGGGCTGAAGCTTTCTTT.